This T cell receptor (beta chain) was identified in a study of cytomegalovirus exposure and HLA in healthy donors. Whole-study results and caveats: The study labeled fewer than 200 TCR beta chains cytomegalovirus-associated. Later work showed greater clonal expansion in HLA-associated TCR beta chains than in equally common others.

Comments on this clone: Its antigen is not known.

CDR3 length: 14 amino acids. Germline V gene lookup returns CDR1 MNHNS and CDR2 SASEGT. Trimming cost V 7 bases and J 3 bases; bases outside gene matches: 8. Use of 60 Vbeta and 13 Jbeta primers characterized the PCR. Using immunoSEQ multiplex PCR, the repertoire was profiled, and TCRdb retains in-frame clones only, with some absent. Here the sample spans 90,000 or so clones, about three quarters being singletons. The TCR was taken from a female donor in good health and CMV-seronegative. The chain has TRBV6-1 and TRBJ2-7; 8 bases fit TRBD1. Sequencing was performed on PBMCs. CDR3 in amino acids: CASTHGQGFYEQYF. The CDR3 bases are TGTGCCAGCACCCACGGACAGGGATTCTACGAGCAGTACTTC.